One sample yielded the 16 T cell receptor beta chains listed below, sequenced in a study of CD8 T cell repertoires and HIV-1 epitope variants. The assay was immunoSEQ multiplex PCR, and TCRdb's table has in-frame clones only and misses some. The sample lists under 100,000 clones, roughly four fifths seen once, with roughly 26% in the top ten. Sequenced sample: uncultured baseline CD8+ T cells from peripheral blood mononuclear cells (PBMCs). These receptors were collected from a male donor with HIV.

The chain is built from TRBV5-1 and TRBJ1-5, with D unclear. The germline V gene encodes CDR1 SGHRS and CDR2 YFSETQ. The CDR3 is 14 amino acids. Trimming removed 0 bases at V and 8 bases at J, with 12 bases between. In nucleotides, the CDR3 is TGCGCCAGCAGCTTGGGACGCGAGGGTGAGCCCCAGCATTTT. Residues: CASSLGREGEPQHF.

The V call is TRBV19, the J call TRBJ1-1; D perhaps matches TRBD1 (5 bases). Germline-derived CDR1 and CDR2 are LNHDA and SQIVND (reference sequence). The CDR3 runs to 13 residues. V was clipped by 5 bases and J by 4 bases, with 11 bases between them. CDR3: CASSLGVGTEAFF. The CDR3 nucleotides are TGTGCCAGTAGTCTAGGGGTTGGCACTGAAGCTTTCTTT.

This clone appeared a single time. The CDR3, as DNA: TGTGCCAGCAGTTTGGACTCGACAGGGCTCGTCACCGGGGAGCTGTTTTTT. Protein sequence: CASSLDSTGLVTGELFF. The chain employs TRBV28 and TRBJ2-2; 7 bases line up with TRBD1. Trimming cost V 3 bases and J 4 bases; bases outside gene matches: 11. This CDR3 region has 17 residues. CDR1 MDHEN and CDR2 SYDVKM come from the germline V gene. The variable domain in full, completed from reference TRBV28 and TRBJ2-2, reads DVKVTQSSRYLVKRTGEKVFLECVQDMDHENMFWYRQDPGLGLRLIYFSYDVKMKEKGDIPEGYSVSREKKERFSLILESASTNQTSMYLCASSLDSTGLVTGELFFGEGSRLTVL.

The chain links TRBV7-8 to TRBJ1-5, with D hard to call. V was shortened by 1 base and J by 3 bases, with 10 bases between the two germline ends. This CDR3 contains 15 residues. CDR1 and CDR2 (germline): SGHVS, FQNEAQ. CDR3 region: CASSLERQHNQPQHF. As DNA, the CDR3 is TGTGCCAGCAGCTTAGAACGGCAGCACAATCAGCCCCAGCATTTT.

The chain uses TRBV9 and TRBJ2-3; D remains ambiguous. The length of the CDR3 is 15 residues. CDR1 and CDR2 from the germline V gene are SGDLS and YYNGEE. V lost 0 bases, J lost 0 bases, and 8 bases lay in between. The CDR3 reads CASSVGPLSTDTQYF. CDR3 in DNA: TGTGCCAGCAGCGTAGGACCGTTAAGCACAGATACGCAGTATTTT. The variable domain in full, with the rest retrieved from reference TRBV9 and TRBJ2-3, is DSGVTQTPKHLITATGQRVTLRCSPRSGDLSVYWYQQSLDQGLQFLIQYYNGEERAKGNILERFSAQQFPDLHSELNLSSLELGDSALYFCASSVGPLSTDTQYFGPGTRLTVL.

The CDR3 spells CASSQPAAKNIQYF. The CDR3 DNA follows: TGCGCCAGCAGCCAGCCCGCAGCCAAAAACATTCAGTACTTC. The V and J genes are TRBV4-1 and TRBJ2-4; D is undetermined. Germline CDR1 reads MGHRA; CDR2 reads YSYEKL. V lost 3 bases, J lost 0 bases, and 6 bases lay in between. The CDR3 is 14 residues long.

The chain links TRBV28 to TRBJ1-6, with D hard to call. The CDR3 is made up of 14 amino acids. The ends were cut back, 3 bases at V and 9 bases at J, with 12 bases in the middle. The germline V gene encodes CDR1 MDHEN and CDR2 SYDVKM. The CDR3 region is CASSFRELSSPLHF. For the CDR3, the DNA is TGTGCCAGCAGTTTTCGGGAACTAAGTTCACCCCTCCACTTT.

The rearrangement links TRBV6-5 to TRBJ2-1; 10 nucleotides align to TRBD1. Trimming at V came to 5 bases and at J to 7 bases, leaving 5 bases not matched to a gene. CDR1 and CDR2 from the germline V gene are MNHEY and SVGAGI. This CDR3 spans 14 amino acids. Here the CDR3 DNA reads TGTGCCAGCAGTCGGGACAGGGGAGCAAATGAGCAGTTCTTC. It encodes CASSRDRGANEQFF.

The rearrangement joins TRBV10-3 to TRBJ1-1; D unresolved. CDR3 size: 13 residues. Germline CDR1 is ENHRY and CDR2 is SYGVKD. V was shortened by 4 bases and J by 6 bases, with 12 bases between the two germline ends. CDR3 residues: CAISVAGAAEAFF. DNA for the CDR3: TGTGCCATCAGTGTCGCGGGCGCGGCTGAAGCTTTCTTT.

This clone was detected once. V gene TRBV7-2 combines with J gene TRBJ2-3, with a possible D match to TRBD1 (6 bases). The germline V gene encodes CDR1 SGHTA and CDR2 FQGNSA. Trimming pared 5 bases from V and 2 bases from J, leaving 17 bases between. The CDR3 runs 16 residues. In DNA, the CDR3 is TGTGCCAGCAGCCCCGATGGGCCAGGGGCCACAGATACGCAGTATTTT. Translated, it gives CASSPDGPGATDTQYF.

This clone has more than one count but fewer than ten. The chain joins TRBV7-9 to TRBJ1-1; D unresolved. The CDR3 contains 14 residues. Looked up from germline, CDR1 is SEHNR and CDR2 is FQNEAQ (reference sequence). Trimming took 1 base from V and 2 from J, leaving 8 bases between them. This CDR3 is CASSLVHANTEAFF. CDR3 coding DNA: TGTGCCAGCAGCTTAGTCCACGCAAACACTGAAGCTTTCTTT.

The chain uses TRBV6-5 and TRBJ2-7; TRBD2 agrees at 11 bases. CDR3 length: 15 amino acids. Germline CDR1 reads MNHEY; CDR2 reads SVGAGI. Trimming at V came to 2 bases and at J to 6 bases, leaving 6 bases not matched to a gene. The CDR3 loop is CASSYVAGGPGEQYF. For the CDR3, the DNA is TGTGCCAGCAGTTACGTAGCGGGAGGGCCGGGCGAGCAGTACTTC.

The V gene is TRBV6-4, the J gene TRBJ2-3; D may be TRBD1 or TRBD2 (6 bases each). The V and J ends lost 7 bases and 2 bases respectively, with 13 bases between them. The germline CDR1 and CDR2 sequences are MRHNA and SNTAGT. The length of the CDR3 is 14 residues. CDR3 DNA: TGTGCCAGCATGGGGGGCGCGTACACAGATACGCAGTATTTT. Amino acids: CASMGGAYTDTQYF.

There are a few counts of this clone. The genes are TRBV7-7 and TRBJ2-5; perhaps TRBD1 as D (6 bases). Germline CDR1 reads SSHAT; CDR2 reads FNYEAQ (reference sequence). V was shortened by 3 bases and J by 2 bases, with 13 bases between the two germline ends. The CDR3 runs to 15 residues. Here the CDR3 DNA reads TGTGCCAGCAGCTTTGATGTGGGGGCACAAGAGACCCAGTACTTC. Translation: CASSFDVGAQETQYF.

The gene calls are TRBV15 and TRBJ2-2, with D perhaps TRBD1 or TRBD2 (6 bases each). The germline CDR1 and CDR2 sequences are LNHNV and YYDKDF (reference sequence). V lost 5 bases and J lost 4, with 17 bases in between. The CDR3 extends over 16 amino acids. This chain's CDR3 is CATSPPPGAGTGELFF. CDR3 DNA: TGTGCCACCAGCCCACCTCCGGGGGCCGGCACCGGGGAGCTGTTTTTT.

V is TRBV6-5 and J is TRBJ2-1, with D perhaps given as TRBD1 or TRBD2 (5 bases each). This CDR3 comprises 14 residues. V gave up 8 bases and J gave up 0 bases, with 11 bases separating them. Germline assignment: CDR1 MNHEY and CDR2 SVGAGI. The CDR3 sequence is CASRTGPSYNEQFF. The CDR3 bases are TGTGCCAGCCGCACGGGGCCCTCCTACAATGAGCAGTTCTTC.